This T cell receptor (beta chain) was captured in a study of shared clonotypes between healthy human individuals. Study results and caveats: Though the depth was large, rarefaction showed that sorted-subset sequencing was incomplete.

Each subset's genomic DNA was split evenly across several immunoSEQ plates. Sorted-subset replicate PCR reactions were performed with around 200 ng DNA, corresponding to roughly 27,000 T cell genomes. Profiling relied on immunoSEQ multiplex PCR, and the TCRdb table lists in-frame clones only, not all of them. The repertoire includes approximately 2.4 million clones, more than 90% of them detected once, and 0.1% to 0.15% sits in the top ten. The germline V gene encodes CDR1 MNHNY and CDR2 SVGAGI (reference sequence). The V and J ends lost 6 bases and 1 base, in that order; junction bases with no gene match: 7. The length of the CDR3 is 15 residues. A word on this clone: The antigen is not known. This sample includes further DNA sequences coding for the same CDR3.

This TCR was recovered from a man younger than 35 in good health. Source material: naive CD4+ T cells sorted from blood. Indicated subset: CD45RA+ positively selected. V and J are TRBV6-6 and TRBJ2-3; TRBD1 agrees at 7 bases. The CDR3 region is CASRPTGVGTDTQYF. CDR3 sequence (DNA): TGTGCCAGCAGACCTACAGGGGTTGGCACAGATACGCAGTATTTT.